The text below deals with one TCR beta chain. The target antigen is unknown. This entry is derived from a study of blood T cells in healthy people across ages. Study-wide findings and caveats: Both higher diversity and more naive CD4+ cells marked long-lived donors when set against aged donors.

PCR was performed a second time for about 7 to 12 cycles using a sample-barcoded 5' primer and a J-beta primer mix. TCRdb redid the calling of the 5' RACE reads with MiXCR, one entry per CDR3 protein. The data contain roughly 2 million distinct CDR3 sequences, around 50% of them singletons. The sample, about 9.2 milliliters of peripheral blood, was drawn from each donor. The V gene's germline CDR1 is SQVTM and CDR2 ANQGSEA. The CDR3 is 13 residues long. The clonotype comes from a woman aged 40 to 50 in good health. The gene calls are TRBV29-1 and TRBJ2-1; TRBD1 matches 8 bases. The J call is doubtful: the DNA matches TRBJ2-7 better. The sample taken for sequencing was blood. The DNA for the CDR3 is TGCAGCGTTGCACAGGGGGAGTACAATGAGCAGTACTTC. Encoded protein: CSVAQGEYNEQYF.